The rows below give T cell receptor beta chains drawn from one sample of a study of blood T cell repertoires in COVID-19. Here immunoSEQ multiplex PCR was the method, and the copy in TCRdb shows in-frame clones only, minus some. Found here are about 55,000 clones, roughly 80% of them singletons; the top ten hold around 1.9%. The sample was peripheral blood. The receptors were sampled from a woman in her sixties with acute or convalescent COVID-19. Both conserved end residues are part of each CDR3. The order of the fields is J gene, V gene, clone size, D gene, CDR3 DNA, CDR3 protein. D genes are given only for firm matches. The size entry is marked missing in some rows and otherwise reads once, few, many or a size class.

TRBJ1-1 | TRBV19 | . | . | TGTGCCAGTAGTATAAAGGGGCAGGCTGAAGCTTTCTTT | CASSIKGQAEAFF
TRBJ2-7 | TRBV6-4 | few | . | TGTGCCAGCAGTGACTCTAAGGGGAATCGCGAGCAGTACTTC | CASSDSKGNREQYF
TRBJ2-5 | TRBV2 | . | . | TGTGCCAGCACACAGTTAGAAGAGACCCAGTACTTC | CASTQLEETQYF
TRBJ2-1 | TRBV5-1 | . | TRBD2 | TGCGCCAGCAGCTCCCAGGTTTCCGGGACTAGGGGATTCAATGAGCAGTTCTTC | CASSSQVSGTRGFNEQFF
TRBJ1-5 | TRBV21-1 | . | . | TGTGCCAGCAGCTCAAACAGGGGAGCGGACCAGCCCCAGCATTTT | CASSSNRGADQPQHF
TRBJ2-7 | TRBV19 | . | . | TGTGCCAGTAGTATAGTTGGAGGGCCTTCCTACGAGCAGTACTTC | CASSIVGGPSYEQYF
TRBJ2-1 | TRBV6-5 | . | TRBD2 | TGTGCGGCTTCGGGACTAGCGATCGATGAGCAGTTCTTC | CAASGLAIDEQFF
TRBJ2-7 | TRBV3-1/TRBV3-2 | . | TRBD1 | TGTGCCAGCAGGCAACAGGGGGGTGGCTCCTACGAGCAGTACTTC | CASRQQGGGSYEQYF
TRBJ1-5 | TRBV3-1/TRBV3-2 | few | . | TGTGCCAGCAGCCAAGCAGGGCCGGGTCAGCCCCAGCATTTT | CASSQAGPGQPQHF
TRBJ1-2 | TRBV5-1 | . | TRBD1 | TGCGCCAGCAGCTCGACAGGGCGCTATGGCTACACCTTC | CASSSTGRYGYTF
TRBJ1-2 | TRBV5-1 | . | . | TGCGCCAGCAGACCCGAACAGCTTGGGATCAGGGAGGCTGGCTACACCTTC | CASRPEQLGIREAGYTF
TRBJ1-5 | TRBV2 | . | TRBD1 | TGTGCCAGCAGCGGACAGGGGGGGAATCAGCCCCAGCATTTT | CASSGQGGNQPQHF
TRBJ2-3 | TRBV6-5 | . | TRBD2 | TGTGCCAGCAGTCTAGTAGCGGGAGGCACAGATACGCAGTATTTT | CASSLVAGGTDTQYF
TRBJ1-2 | TRBV5-4 | . | TRBD1 | TGTGCCAGCAGCTCTCAGGGGGCGAGTGGCTACACCTTC | CASSSQGASGYTF
TRBJ2-1 | TRBV9 | . | TRBD2 | TGTGCCAGCAGCTCCACCGGGACTAGCGGTAGCAATGAGCAGTTCTTC | CASSSTGTSGSNEQFF
TRBJ2-3 | TRBV5-1 | . | TRBD1 | TGCGCCAGCAGCAAGGGACAGGAAGGCACAGATACGCAGTATTTT | CASSKGQEGTDTQYF
TRBJ2-7 | TRBV5-1 | . | . | TGCGCCAGCAGCTTGAGTGGTTCCGGCTACGAGCAGTACTTC | CASSLSGSGYEQYF
TRBJ1-6 | TRBV5-1 | few | . | TGCGCCAGCAGCCCAGCCCCCACAGGGACCTATAATTCACCCCTCCACTTT | CASSPAPTGTYNSPLHF
TRBJ2-1 | TRBV10-1 | . | . | TGCGCCAGCAGTGAGTCGATCTCACAGGGAGGGAACAATGAGCAGTTCTTC | CASSESISQGGNNEQFF
TRBJ2-1 | TRBV6-5 | once | TRBD2 | TGTGCCAGCAGTTGGTCACTAGCGGGGTACTACAATGAGCAGTTCTTC | CASSWSLAGYYNEQFF
TRBJ1-2 | TRBV7-3 | . | . | TGTGCCAGCAGCTCGCACCCGGGGGGTCCCTATGGCTACACCTTC | CASSSHPGGPYGYTF
TRBJ2-1 | TRBV2 | few | . | TGTGCCAGCATGGAGCTCTACAATGAGCAGTTCTTC | CASMELYNEQFF
TRBJ2-3 | TRBV5-6 | once | TRBD1 | TGTGCCAGCAGCTTGGTACAGGGGGCTAGCACAGATACGCAGTATTTT | CASSLVQGASTDTQYF
TRBJ2-7 | TRBV4-2 | . | TRBD2 | TGTGCCAGCAGCCAACCAACTAGCGGGGGACTCTCCTACGAGCAGTACTTC | CASSQPTSGGLSYEQYF
TRBJ2-2 | TRBV30 | few | . | TGTGCCTGGAACAGGGCTCGCACCGGGGAGCTGTTTTTT | CAWNRARTGELFF
TRBJ2-3 | TRBV9 | few | . | TGTGCCAGCAGCCCCGGGCGGGGCGTTAGCACAGATACGCAGTATTTT | CASSPGRGVSTDTQYF
TRBJ2-7 | TRBV27 | . | TRBD2 | TGTGCCAGCAGTTTGGGGACTAGCGGGAGGGAGTGCGAGCAGTACTTC | CASSLGTSGRECEQYF
TRBJ2-7 | TRBV27 | . | . | TGTGCCAGCAGTTTAGAATTCAGGGTAGGTGAAGACGACGAGCAGTACTTC | CASSLEFRVGEDDEQYF